This T cell receptor (beta chain) was captured by sequencing in a study of T-cell memory formation after mild COVID-19. General study points: Memory cells collected pre-infection included some clones that later responded, suggesting cross-reactive memory joined.

TCRdb reanalysed the 5' RACE reads using MiXCR and keeps one entry per CDR3 protein. The table records approximately 89,000 distinct CDR3 sequences, 10% to 15% of them present only once. In the case of this clonotype: Its antigen is unknown.

The CDR3 extends over 13 amino acids. V was clipped by 2 bases and J by 6 bases, with 10 bases between them. Germline-derived CDR1 and CDR2 are MNHNY and SVGAGI (reference sequence). This clonotype originated in a man between 18 and 35 years old who had mild COVID-19 (a few samples of this study predate the infection). Cell type and time point are not known. Sample: PBMCs or a T cell subset sorted from them (not recorded which). V is TRBV6-6 and J is TRBJ1-1, with D possibly matching TRBD1 (5 bases). The DNA of the CDR3 is TGTGCCAGCAGTTACGGGGGGAGCGCTGAAGCTTTCTTT. Residues: CASSYGGSAEAFF.